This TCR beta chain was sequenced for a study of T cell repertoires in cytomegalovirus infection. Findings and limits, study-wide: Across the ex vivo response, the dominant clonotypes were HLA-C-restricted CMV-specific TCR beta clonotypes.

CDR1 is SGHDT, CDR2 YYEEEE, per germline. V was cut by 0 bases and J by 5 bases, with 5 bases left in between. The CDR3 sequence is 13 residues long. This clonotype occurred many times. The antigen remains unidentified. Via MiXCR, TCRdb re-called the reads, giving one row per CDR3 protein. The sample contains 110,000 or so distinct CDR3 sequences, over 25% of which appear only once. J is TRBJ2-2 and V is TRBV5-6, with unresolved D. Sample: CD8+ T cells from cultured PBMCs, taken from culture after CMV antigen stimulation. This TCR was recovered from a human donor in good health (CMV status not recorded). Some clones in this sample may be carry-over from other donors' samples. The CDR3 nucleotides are TGTGCCAGCAGCTTGGGGGTTACCGGGGAGCTGTTTTTT. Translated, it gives CASSLGVTGELFF.